Here is one TCR beta chain with its context. The antigen is unknown. This sample stems from a study of shared clonotypes between healthy human individuals. Study at large: Participating donors consisted of two women and a few men aged 18 to 49.

General study points: An anticipated effect of sequencing depth on clonotype sharing among donors was recognized.

Original processing methods: Filtering differed since immunoSEQ provided only junctions, with no quality scores. TCRdb's copy holds only in-frame clones and misses some; the assay was immunoSEQ multiplex PCR. The V and J calls and clone size are taken from that table; D and trimming were inferred from the DNA. This sample yields about 490,000 clones, of which approximately 81% are seen a single time; approximately 12% belongs to the top ten. V lost 4 bases, J lost 1 base, and 20 bases lay in between. This CDR3 has 17 residues. Germline V gene data show CDR1 as MDHEN and CDR2 as SYDVKM. Material: PBMCs. V is TRBV28 and J is TRBJ2-7, with a weak D call TRBD2 (6 bases). The TCR sequence derives from a woman in her thirties or forties in good health. Some clones in this sample may be carry-over from other donors' samples. The CDR3 DNA sequence: TGTGCCAGCAGTTCTGTCGGGAGTGAGTTAGGGTCCTACGAGCAGTACTTC. As protein: CASSSVGSELGSYEQYF.